A selection of T cell receptor beta chains follows, all from one sample in a study of cytomegalovirus exposure and HLA in healthy donors. The repertoire was sequenced with immunoSEQ multiplex PCR; TCRdb's copy has only in-frame clones and lacks some. The table shows 130,000 to 150,000 clones, with roughly 90% occurring only once. Source material: PBMCs. The source is a man between 18 and 29 years old in good health and CMV-seropositive. CDR3s include the opening cysteine and the closing phenylalanine or tryptophan. The D gene is left open where the match is weak. Not all rows give a size; the values are once, few, many and, for expanded clones, a class.

>TRBV6-5|-|TRBJ2-1|-
CASRGLSYNEQFF
TGTGCCAGCAGGGGACTCTCCTACAATGAGCAGTTCTTC
>TRBV6-1|TRBD1|TRBJ2-7|-
CASSELGRGREQYF
TGTGCCAGCAGTGAACTTGGCAGGGGGCGGGAGCAGTACTTC
>TRBV7-9|-|TRBJ2-1|-
CASSSQLLQQFF
TGTGCCAGCAGCTCCCAACTACTACAGCAGTTCTTC
>TRBV11-2|TRBD1|TRBJ1-1|-
CASSLGRGRGAFF
TGTGCCAGCAGCTTAGGAAGGGGGCGAGGAGCTTTCTTT
>TRBV10-1|TRBD2|TRBJ2-7|-
CASKTSGGVYEQYF
TGCGCCAGCAAGACTAGCGGGGGTGTCTACGAGCAGTACTTC
>TRBV28|TRBD1|TRBJ1-5|-
CASSLVRQGNQPQHF
TGTGCCAGCAGTTTAGTGAGACAGGGAAATCAGCCCCAGCATTTT
>TRBV4-1|TRBD1|TRBJ1-1|-
CASSQDPPGQSEAFF
TGCGCCAGCAGCCAAGACCCCCCGGGACAGTCTGAAGCTTTCTTT
>TRBV6-1|-|TRBJ2-6|-
CAIGTPGSGANVLTF
TGTGCCATCGGGACTCCGGGCTCTGGGGCCAACGTCCTGACTTTC
>TRBV28|TRBD1|TRBJ1-2|-
CASSLLGGRGQGNYGYTF
TGTGCCAGCAGTTTATTGGGGGGCAGGGGGCAGGGTAACTATGGCTACACCTTC
>TRBV19|TRBD1|TRBJ2-7|-
CASSMGTGPDEQYF
TGTGCCAGTAGTATGGGGACAGGGCCGGACGAGCAGTACTTC
>TRBV11-2|-|TRBJ2-5|-
CASSLGERQETQYF
TGTGCCAGCAGCTTAGGGGAGCGCCAAGAGACCCAGTACTTC
>TRBV7-8|-|TRBJ1-4|-
CASSPRRRLLGSTNEKLFF
TGTGCCAGCAGTCCGAGAAGGCGGTTGTTGGGTTCAACTAATGAAAAACTGTTTTTT
>TRBV5-6|TRBD1|TRBJ1-1|once
CASSSPDRAAFF
TGTGCCAGCAGCTCCCCGGACAGGGCGGCTTTCTTT
>TRBV30|TRBD2|TRBJ2-1|-
CAWMGGSPNEQFF
TGTGCCTGGATGGGGGGGTCCCCCAATGAGCAGTTCTTC
>TRBV7-7|TRBD1|TRBJ2-1|-
CASSRGQDNEQFF
TGTGCTAGCAGCCGCGGACAGGACAATGAGCAGTTCTTC
>TRBV5-4|-|TRBJ2-5|-
CASSRPSGAVEETQYF
TGTGCCAGCAGCCGACCGTCAGGGGCGGTGGAAGAGACCCAGTACTTC
>TRBV15|-|TRBJ1-1|few
CATTGKNTEAFF
TGTGCCACCACGGGGAAGAACACTGAAGCTTTCTTT
>TRBV19|TRBD1|TRBJ1-6|-
CASSQTGGTSPLHF
TGTGCCAGTAGTCAAACAGGGGGCACTTCACCCCTCCACTTT
>TRBV7-8|TRBD1|TRBJ1-2|-
CASSLTTGVANLFYGYTF
TGTGCCAGCAGCTTAACGACAGGGGTTGCCAACCTCTTCTATGGCTACACCTTC
>TRBV27|TRBD1|TRBJ2-7|-
CASRLWGQDTSSYEQYF
TGTGCCAGCAGACTATGGGGACAGGACACATCCTCCTACGAGCAGTACTTC
>TRBV29-1|-|TRBJ2-7|few
CSVDKGHHEQYF
TGCAGCGTTGATAAGGGGCATCACGAGCAGTACTTC
>TRBV11-2|-|TRBJ1-1|-
CASSLGRGTEAFF
TGTGCCAGCAGCTTAGGTAGGGGGACTGAAGCTTTCTTT
>TRBV5-1|TRBD1|TRBJ1-4|-
CASSSDREGEKLFF
TGCGCCAGCAGCTCTGACAGGGAAGGCGAAAAACTGTTTTTT
>TRBV4-1|-|TRBJ2-7|-
CASSLQGYEQYF
TGCGCCAGCAGCCTACAGGGTTACGAGCAGTACTTC
>TRBV27|-|TRBJ2-2|-
CASSLVQGGNGELFF
TGTGCCAGCAGTTTAGTACAGGGGGGGAACGGGGAGCTGTTTTTT
>TRBV14|TRBD2|TRBJ2-5|-
CASSPGTSGQETQYF
TGTGCCAGCAGCCCCGGGACTAGCGGCCAAGAGACCCAGTACTTC
>TRBV2|TRBD2|TRBJ2-1|-
CASSGTSGDNEQFF
TGTGCCAGCAGCGGGACTAGCGGGGACAATGAGCAGTTCTTC